Below are 9 T cell receptor beta chains sequenced from a single sample in a study of cytomegalovirus exposure and HLA in healthy donors. PCR primers comprised 60 Vbeta and 13 Jbeta primers. Libraries were prepared by immunoSEQ multiplex PCR; TCRdb keeps only in-frame clonotypes and omits some of them. The repertoire holds around 93,000 clones, around 84% seen once, with around 3.2% in the top ten. The sample consisted of PBMCs. These receptors all come from a woman aged 40 to 50 in good health and CMV-seronegative.

This chain joins TRBV6-4 and TRBJ2-2; 7 bases line up with TRBD2. J lost 5 bases, V lost 7 bases, and 13 bases had no gene match. The CDR3 extends over 16 amino acids. In germline, CDR1 is MRHNA, CDR2 SNTAGT. DNA of the CDR3: TGTGCCAGCACTCCGCGGGGAGGGGTAGATACCGGGGAGCTGTTTTTT. It is translated as CASTPRGGVDTGELFF.

V is TRBV5-1 and J is TRBJ1-2; 12 positions match TRBD1. V shed 7 bases and J 2 bases; nucleotides not matched to a gene: 6. This CDR3 comprises 15 residues. Germline values: CDR1 SGHRS, CDR2 YFSETQ. The CDR3 DNA reads as TGCGCCAGCCGCCCGGGACAGGGGGCCAACTATGGCTACACCTTC. It specifies CASRPGQGANYGYTF.

V is TRBV30 and J is TRBJ2-7, with TRBD1 matching 9 bases. V was pared by 0 bases and J by 4 bases, with 10 bases of the junction left unmatched. The CDR3 is 16 residues long. Germline CDR1 GTSNPN, CDR2 SVGIG (reference sequence). The CDR3 sequence: CAWSVYLRDRAYEQYF. In nucleotides, the CDR3 is TGTGCCTGGAGTGTATACCTACGGGACAGGGCTTACGAGCAGTACTTC.

The chain links TRBV29-1 to TRBJ2-6; 9 bases are shared with TRBD1. Germline lookup yields CDR1 SQVTM and CDR2 ANQGSEA. Unmatched junction bases numbered 7, after V lost 6 bases and J lost 1 base. There are 16 residues in the CDR3. This CDR3 reads CSVGTGRASGANVLTF. The CDR3 coding sequence is TGCAGCGTGGGGACAGGGAGGGCGTCTGGGGCCAACGTCCTGACTTTC.

This chain joins TRBV7-2 and TRBJ2-5; no definite D call. The V gene's germline CDR1 is SGHTA and CDR2 FQGNSA. Trimming stripped 4 bases from V and 0 bases from J, with 15 bases between. The CDR3 has 16 residues. Here the CDR3 DNA reads TGTGCCAGCAGCTCTTCAGAACCAGTGTACCAAGAGACCCAGTACTTC. Its protein product is CASSSSEPVYQETQYF.

Only one count was recorded for this clone. The V call is TRBV9, the J call TRBJ2-1, with D perhaps matching TRBD1 (6 bases). Germline V gene lookup returns CDR1 SGDLS and CDR2 YYNGEE. V dropped 4 bases and J dropped 6 bases, with 11 bases sitting between them. CDR3 length equals 13 residues. CDR3 DNA sequence: TGTGCCAGCAGCATAACGACAGGCAATGAGCAGTTCTTC. This sequence encodes CASSITTGNEQFF. Based on the CDR3 plus reference TRBV9 and TRBJ2-1, the full variable domain is DSGVTQTPKHLITATGQRVTLRCSPRSGDLSVYWYQQSLDQGLQFLIQYYNGEERAKGNILERFSAQQFPDLHSELNLSSLELGDSALYFCASSITTGNEQFFGPGTRLTVL.

The chain carries TRBV28 and TRBJ1-5; 10 positions agree with TRBD1. V trimming: 6 bases; J trimming: 1 base; junction bases outside the gene matches: 12. The germline V gene encodes CDR1 MDHEN and CDR2 SYDVKM. This CDR3 is 18 amino acids long. In DNA, the CDR3 is TGTGCCAGCAGGGTAAGACAGGGGGCGAATTGGAGCAATCAGCCCCAGCATTTT. It translates to CASRVRQGANWSNQPQHF.

The rearrangement uses TRBV6-5 and TRBJ1-2; D perhaps matches TRBD1 (6 bases). The CDR3 has 12 residues. Germline loops: CDR1 MNHEY, CDR2 SVGAGI. V was cut by 6 bases and J by 7 bases, with 12 bases left in between. The CDR3 is CASSQGWAGYTF. CDR3 sequence (DNA): TGTGCCAGCAGCCAGGGGTGGGCTGGCTACACCTTC.

The chain recombines TRBV7-9 with TRBJ2-2; possible D gene TRBD2, 6 bases. The germline V gene has CDR1 SEHNR and CDR2 FQNEAQ (reference sequence). Trimming cost V 5 bases and J 7 bases, with 11 bases left between them. The length of the CDR3 is 13 residues. CDR3 sequence: CASSRDSDGELFF. DNA of the CDR3: TGTGCCAGCAGCCGGGACTCTGACGGGGAGCTGTTTTTT. Combining the CDR3 with reference TRBV7-9 and TRBJ2-2 gives the whole variable domain DTGVSQNPRHKITKRGQNVTFRCDPISEHNRLYWYRQTLGQGPEFLTYFQNEAQLEKSRLLSDRFSAERPKGSFSTLEIQRTEQGDSAMYLCASSRDSDGELFFGEGSRLTVL.